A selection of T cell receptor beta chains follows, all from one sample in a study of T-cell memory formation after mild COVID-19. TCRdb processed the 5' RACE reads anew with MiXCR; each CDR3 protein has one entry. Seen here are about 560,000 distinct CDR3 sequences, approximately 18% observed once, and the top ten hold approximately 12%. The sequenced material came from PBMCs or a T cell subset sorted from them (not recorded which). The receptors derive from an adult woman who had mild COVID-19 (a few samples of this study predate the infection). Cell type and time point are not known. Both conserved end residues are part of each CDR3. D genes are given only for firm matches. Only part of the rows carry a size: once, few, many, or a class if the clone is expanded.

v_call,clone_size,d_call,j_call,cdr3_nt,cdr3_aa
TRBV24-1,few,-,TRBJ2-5,TGTGCCACCAGTAGTTCAGGGCCTAACCAAGAGACCCAGTACTTC,CATSSSGPNQETQYF
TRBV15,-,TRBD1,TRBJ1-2,TGTGCCACCAGGGGGTCGGGACAGATTAATTCGCTCTATGGCTACACCTTC,CATRGSGQINSLYGYTF
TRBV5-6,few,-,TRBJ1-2,TGTGCCAGCAGCTTCTGGACAAACACCTATGGCTACACCTTC,CASSFWTNTYGYTF
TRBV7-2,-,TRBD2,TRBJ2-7,TGTGCCAGCAGCTTAATGAGGACTAGCGGGAGTACGGAGCAGTACTTC,CASSLMRTSGSTEQYF
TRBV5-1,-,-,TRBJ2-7,TGCGCCAGCAGCCTCTCCCGGGACAATGGACACGAGCAGTACTTC,CASSLSRDNGHEQYF
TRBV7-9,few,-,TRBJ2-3,TGTGCCAGCAGCCCACCCCTCGGGAGCGGATACACAGATACGCAGTATTTT,CASSPPLGSGYTDTQYF
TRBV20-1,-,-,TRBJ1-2,TGCAGTGCTAGAGATGCCAGGGGAAGGGCCCCTGGCTACACCTTC,CSARDARGRAPGYTF
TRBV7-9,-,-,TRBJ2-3,TGTGCCAGCAGCTCACGCCGGACAGGCGGGGGCACAGATACGCAGTATTTT,CASSSRRTGGGTDTQYF
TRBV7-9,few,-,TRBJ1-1,TGTGCCAGCAGCTTACAGGCGGTGTGGGGAACTGAAGCTTTCTTT,CASSLQAVWGTEAFF
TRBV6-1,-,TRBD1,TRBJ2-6,TGTGCCAGCAGGCGGACAGGGACTCCTGGGGCCAACGTCCTGACTTTC,CASRRTGTPGANVLTF
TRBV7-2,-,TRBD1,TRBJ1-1,TGTGCCAGCAGCTTAAGGGGGCTGGGGGGGACTGAAGCTTTCTTT,CASSLRGLGGTEAFF
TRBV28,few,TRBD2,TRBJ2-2,TGTGCCAGCAGTTTACTGCGGGTACTAGCGGGAGGGAGCACCGGGGAGCTGTTTTTT,CASSLLRVLAGGSTGELFF
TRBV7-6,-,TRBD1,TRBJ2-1,TGTGCCAGCGGGGGACAGGGCCCCTACAATGAGCAGTTCTTC,CASGGQGPYNEQFF
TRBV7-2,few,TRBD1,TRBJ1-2,TGTGCCAGCAGCTTAGAGGGGGCAGATCCCGGCTACACCTTC,CASSLEGADPGYTF
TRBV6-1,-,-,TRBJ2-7,TGTGCCAGCAGCATAATCACCGGAGGGGGCGGCGAGCAGTACTTC,CASSIITGGGGEQYF
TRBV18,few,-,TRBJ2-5,TGTGCCAGCTCACCGAAGACAAGGGAGGAGACCCAGTACTTC,CASSPKTREETQYF
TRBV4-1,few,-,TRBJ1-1,TGCGCCAGCAGCCATGTGTGGGGCTTAAACACTGAAGCTTTCTTT,CASSHVWGLNTEAFF
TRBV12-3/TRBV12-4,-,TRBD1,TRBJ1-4,TGTGCCAGCGGAGGGACAGGGAGTGAAAAACTGTTTTTT,CASGGTGSEKLFF
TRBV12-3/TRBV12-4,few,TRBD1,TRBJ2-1,TGTGCCAGCAGTTTCTGGTGGGACAGGGGGAGGAATGAGCAGTTCTTC,CASSFWWDRGRNEQFF
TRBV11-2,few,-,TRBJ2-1,TGTGCCAGCAGCCCCTACAGTTCGAGACACAATGAGCAGTTCTTC,CASSPYSSRHNEQFF
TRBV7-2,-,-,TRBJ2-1,TGTGCCAGCAGCTTCTTGCGAATGGGTGATGAGCAGTTCTTC,CASSFLRMGDEQFF
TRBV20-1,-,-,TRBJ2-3,TGCAGTGCTAGAGATTATATAGCGGGCACAGATACGCAGTATTTT,CSARDYIAGTDTQYF
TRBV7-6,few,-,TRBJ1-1,TGTGCCAGCAGCCCCGACCCCGGGTCAGAGAACACTGAAGCTTTCTTT,CASSPDPGSENTEAFF
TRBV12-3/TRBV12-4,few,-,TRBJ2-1,TGTGCCATCGCCACAACGAGACAGGCTCCTGGCGGGCAGTTCTTC,CAIATTRQAPGGQFF
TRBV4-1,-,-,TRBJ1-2,TGCGCCAGCAGTTCAACCTCGGGGGGGAAGGGAGACTATGGCTACACCTTC,CASSSTSGGKGDYGYTF
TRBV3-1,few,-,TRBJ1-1,TGTGCCAGCAGCCCAACGGGGGCTGAGAACACTGAAGCTTTCTTT,CASSPTGAENTEAFF
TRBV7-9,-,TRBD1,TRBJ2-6,TGTGCCAGCAGCACGAAACAGGGGCCTGCTGGGGCCAACGTCCTGACTTTC,CASSTKQGPAGANVLTF
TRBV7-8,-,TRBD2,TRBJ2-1,TGTGCCAGCAGCCCTGGACTAGCCCCGCGTGGTGAGCAGTTCTTC,CASSPGLAPRGEQFF
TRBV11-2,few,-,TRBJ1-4,TGTGCCAGCAGCTTAGCCGGCGCAACGGGGAAACTGTTTTTT,CASSLAGATGKLFF
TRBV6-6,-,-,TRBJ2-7,TGTGCCAGCAGTTATTCAACCGGGACAACATACGAGCAGTACTTC,CASSYSTGTTYEQYF
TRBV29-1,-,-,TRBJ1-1,TGCGCGTGTGTGGGCACTGAAGCTTTCTTT,CACVGTEAFF
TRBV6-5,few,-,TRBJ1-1,TGTGCCATTGAGCACGGGACTGAAGCTTTCTTT,CAIEHGTEAFF
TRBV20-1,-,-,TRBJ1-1,TGCAGTGCTAGGATTTGGGGGGGCGGTTTCACTGAAGCTTTCTTT,CSARIWGGGFTEAFF
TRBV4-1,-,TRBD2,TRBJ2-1,TGCGCCAGCAGCCCATCGCCGGGACTAGCCTACAATGAGCAGTTCTTC,CASSPSPGLAYNEQFF
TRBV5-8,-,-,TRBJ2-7,TGTGCCAGCAGCTTGGGGGAACCCTACGAGCAGTACTTC,CASSLGEPYEQYF
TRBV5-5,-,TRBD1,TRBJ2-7,TGTGCCAGCAGCGGGGACAGGGGGTTCTCCTACGAGCAGTACTTC,CASSGDRGFSYEQYF
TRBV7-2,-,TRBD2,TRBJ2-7,TGTGCCAGCAGCTTAGCCGGGACTACACCTGGCGAGCAGTACTTC,CASSLAGTTPGEQYF
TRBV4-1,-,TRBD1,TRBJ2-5,TGCGCCAGCAGCCCTTTTGCTACAGGGGATGCGGAGACCCAGTACTTC,CASSPFATGDAETQYF
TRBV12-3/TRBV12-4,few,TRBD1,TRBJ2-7,TGTGCCAGCTCATGGGGACAGGGAGGATACGAGCAGTACTTC,CASSWGQGGYEQYF
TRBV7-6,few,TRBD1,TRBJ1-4,TGTGCCAGCAGCTTTAGTACGGGACAGGGAACAACTAATGAAAAACTGTTTTTT,CASSFSTGQGTTNEKLFF
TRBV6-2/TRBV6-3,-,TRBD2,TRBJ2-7,TGTGCCAGCAGTACCCCATTAGCGGGAGGGCCGGGATACGAGCAGTACTTC,CASSTPLAGGPGYEQYF
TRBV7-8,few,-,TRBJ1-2,TGTGCCAGCAGCCCCGGGTCTCGCAAAGGCTACACCTTC,CASSPGSRKGYTF
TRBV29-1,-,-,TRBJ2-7,TGCAGCGTTGAAGGGAGAGGGTCCTACGAGCAGTACTTC,CSVEGRGSYEQYF
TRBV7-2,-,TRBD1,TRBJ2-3,TGTGCCAGCAGCTTCACAGGGGACGGGAGCACAGATACGCAGTATTTT,CASSFTGDGSTDTQYF
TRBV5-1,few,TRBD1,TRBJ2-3,TGCGCCAGCAGCTCCCTGGGACAGGGAGGCACAGATACGCAGTATTTT,CASSSLGQGGTDTQYF
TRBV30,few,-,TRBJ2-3,TGTGCCTGGAGTACGGGCCCTGACTTTTATACGCAGTATTTT,CAWSTGPDFYTQYF
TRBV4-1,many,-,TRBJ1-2,TGCGCCAGCAGGTTGACGGGTACTAGTCGTCTTGGCTACACCTTC,CASRLTGTSRLGYTF
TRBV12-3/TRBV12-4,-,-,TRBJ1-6,TGTGCCAGCAGTCGGGGTTTCCGCTATAATTCACCCCTCCACTTT,CASSRGFRYNSPLHF
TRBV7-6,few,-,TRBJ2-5,TGTGCCAGCAGACCTAGGACAGTAGAGACCCAGTACTTC,CASRPRTVETQYF
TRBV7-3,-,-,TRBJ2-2,TGTGCCAGCAGCCCCGCGGGCCCCGGGGAGCTGTTTTTT,CASSPAGPGELFF
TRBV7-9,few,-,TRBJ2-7,TGTGCCAGCAGCGCAGGGCAGGTTCACTCCTACGAGCAGTACTTC,CASSAGQVHSYEQYF
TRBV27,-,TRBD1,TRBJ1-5,TGTGCCAGCAGACACACAGGGGGCAATCAGCCCCAGCATTTT,CASRHTGGNQPQHF
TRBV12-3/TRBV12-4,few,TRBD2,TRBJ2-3,TGTGCCAGCAGTCCCCTGGGACTAGCGGGAGGGCCGAGGAGTACAGATACGCAGTATTTT,CASSPLGLAGGPRSTDTQYF